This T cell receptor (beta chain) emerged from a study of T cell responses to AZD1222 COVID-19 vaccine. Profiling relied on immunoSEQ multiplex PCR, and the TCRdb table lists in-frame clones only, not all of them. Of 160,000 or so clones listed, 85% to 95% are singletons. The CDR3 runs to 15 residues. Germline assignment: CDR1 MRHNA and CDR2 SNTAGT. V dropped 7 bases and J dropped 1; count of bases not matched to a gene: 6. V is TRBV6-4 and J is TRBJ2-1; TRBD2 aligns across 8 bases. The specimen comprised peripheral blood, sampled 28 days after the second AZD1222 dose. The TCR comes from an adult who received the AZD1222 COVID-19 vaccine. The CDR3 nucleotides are TGTGCCAGCACCCTTATAGCGGGATCCTACAATGAGCAGTTCTTC. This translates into CASTLIAGSYNEQFF.